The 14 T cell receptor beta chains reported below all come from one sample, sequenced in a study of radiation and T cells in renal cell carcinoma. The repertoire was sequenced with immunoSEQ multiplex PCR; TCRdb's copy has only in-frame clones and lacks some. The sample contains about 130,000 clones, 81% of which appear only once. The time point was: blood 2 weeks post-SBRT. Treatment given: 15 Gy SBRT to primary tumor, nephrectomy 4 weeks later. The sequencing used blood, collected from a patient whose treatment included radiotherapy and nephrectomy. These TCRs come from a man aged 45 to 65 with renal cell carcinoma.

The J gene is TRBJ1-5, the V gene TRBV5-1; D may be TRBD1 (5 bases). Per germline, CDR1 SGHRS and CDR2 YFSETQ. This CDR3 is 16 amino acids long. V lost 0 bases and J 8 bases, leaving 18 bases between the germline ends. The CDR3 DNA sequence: TGCGCCAGCAGCTTGGGGGGCAGATCTTTAAGTGAGCCCCAGCATTTT. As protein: CASSLGGRSLSEPQHF. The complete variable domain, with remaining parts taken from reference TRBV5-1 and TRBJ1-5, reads KAGVTQTPRYLIKTRGQQVTLSCSPISGHRSVSWYQQTPGQGLQFLFEYFSETQRNKGNFPGRFSGRQFSNSRSEMNVSTLELGDSALYLCASSLGGRSLSEPQHFGDGTRLSIL.

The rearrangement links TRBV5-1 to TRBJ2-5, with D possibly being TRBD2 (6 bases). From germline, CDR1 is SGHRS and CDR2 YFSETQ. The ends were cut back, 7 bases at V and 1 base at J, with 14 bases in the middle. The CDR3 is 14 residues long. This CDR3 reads CASGPGLTQETQYF. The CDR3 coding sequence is TGCGCCAGCGGACCCGGACTAACCCAAGAGACCCAGTACTTC.

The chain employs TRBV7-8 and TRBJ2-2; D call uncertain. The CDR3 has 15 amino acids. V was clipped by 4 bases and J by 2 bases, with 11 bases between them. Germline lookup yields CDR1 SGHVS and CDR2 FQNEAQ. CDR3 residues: CASSYDGRNTGELFF. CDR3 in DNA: TGTGCCAGCAGCTACGACGGCAGAAACACCGGGGAGCTGTTTTTT. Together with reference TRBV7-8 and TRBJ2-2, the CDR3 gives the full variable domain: GAGVSQSPRYKVAKRGQDVALRCDPISGHVSLFWYQQALGQGPEFLTYFQNEAQLDKSGLPSDRFFAERPEGSVSTLKIQRTQQEDSAVYLCASSYDGRNTGELFFGEGSRLTVL.

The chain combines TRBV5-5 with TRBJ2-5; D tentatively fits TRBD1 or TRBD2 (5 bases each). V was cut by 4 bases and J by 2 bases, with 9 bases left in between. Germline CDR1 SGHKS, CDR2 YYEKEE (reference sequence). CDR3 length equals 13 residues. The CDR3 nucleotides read TGTGCCAGCAGCGGGACGGAGCAAGAGACCCAGTACTTC. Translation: CASSGTEQETQYF.

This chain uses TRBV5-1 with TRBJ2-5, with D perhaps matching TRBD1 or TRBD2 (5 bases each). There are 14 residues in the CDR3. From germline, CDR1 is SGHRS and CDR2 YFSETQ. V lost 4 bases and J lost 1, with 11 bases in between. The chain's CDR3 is CASSIGDVQETQYF. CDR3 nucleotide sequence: TGCGCCAGCAGCATAGGGGACGTCCAAGAGACCCAGTACTTC. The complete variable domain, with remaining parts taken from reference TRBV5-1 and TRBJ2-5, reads KAGVTQTPRYLIKTRGQQVTLSCSPISGHRSVSWYQQTPGQGLQFLFEYFSETQRNKGNFPGRFSGRQFSNSRSEMNVSTLELGDSALYLCASSIGDVQETQYFGPGTRLLVL.

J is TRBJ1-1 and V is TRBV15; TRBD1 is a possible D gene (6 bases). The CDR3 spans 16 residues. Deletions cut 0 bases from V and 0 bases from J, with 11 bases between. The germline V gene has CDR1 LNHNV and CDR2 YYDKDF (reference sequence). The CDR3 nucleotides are TGTGCCACCAGCAGAGATCTGGACAGAATGAACACTGAAGCTTTCTTT. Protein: CATSRDLDRMNTEAFF.

CDR3 coding DNA: TGTGCCAGCAGCCCCGGGACTTCGGAGCAGTTCTTC. Protein product: CASSPGTSEQFF. This chain uses TRBV5-4 with TRBJ2-1; D is perhaps TRBD2 (6 bases). The CDR3 is 12 amino acids. V lost 4 bases and J lost 10, with 12 bases in between. CDR1 is SGHNT and CDR2 is YYREEE in the germline V gene (reference sequence).

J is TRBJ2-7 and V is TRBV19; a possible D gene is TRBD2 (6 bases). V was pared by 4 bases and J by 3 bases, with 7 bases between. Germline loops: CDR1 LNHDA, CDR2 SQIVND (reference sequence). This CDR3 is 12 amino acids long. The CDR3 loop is CASSRRDYEQYF. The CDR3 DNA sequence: TGTGCCAGTAGTAGGCGGGACTACGAGCAGTACTTC.

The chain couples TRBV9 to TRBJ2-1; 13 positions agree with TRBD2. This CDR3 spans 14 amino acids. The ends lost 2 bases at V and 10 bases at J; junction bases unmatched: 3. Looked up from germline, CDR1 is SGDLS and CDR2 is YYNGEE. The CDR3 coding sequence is TGTGCCAGCAGCGTCAGACTAGCGGGGGGAGAGCAGTTCTTC. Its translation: CASSVRLAGGEQFF.

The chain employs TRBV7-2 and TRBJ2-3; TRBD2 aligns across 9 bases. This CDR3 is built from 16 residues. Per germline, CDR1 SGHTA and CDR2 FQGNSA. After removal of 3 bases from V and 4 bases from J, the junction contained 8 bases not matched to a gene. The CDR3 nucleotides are TGTGCCAGCAGCTTCGGCGGGAGGGAATTAGCAGATACGCAGTATTTT. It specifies CASSFGGRELADTQYF.

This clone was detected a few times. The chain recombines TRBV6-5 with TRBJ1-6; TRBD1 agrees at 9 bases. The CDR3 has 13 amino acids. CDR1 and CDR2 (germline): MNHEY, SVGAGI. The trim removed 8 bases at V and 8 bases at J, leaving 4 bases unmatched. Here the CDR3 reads CASQWDRDSPLHF. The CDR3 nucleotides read TGTGCCAGCCAATGGGACAGGGATTCACCCCTCCACTTT.

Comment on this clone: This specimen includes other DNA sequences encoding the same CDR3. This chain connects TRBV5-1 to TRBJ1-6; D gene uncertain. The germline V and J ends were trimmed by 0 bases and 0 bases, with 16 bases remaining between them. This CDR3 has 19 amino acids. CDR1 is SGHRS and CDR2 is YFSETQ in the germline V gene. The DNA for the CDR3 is TGCGCCAGCAGCTTGGCCGGTAGGGTTGGTGACTCCTATAATTCACCCCTCCACTTT. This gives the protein CASSLAGRVGDSYNSPLHF.

Here the CDR3 reads CASSQEVRKTSGNTIYF. The CDR3 DNA is TGTGCCAGCAGCCAAGAAGTTCGGAAAACCTCTGGAAACACCATATATTTT. The chain carries TRBV4-2 and TRBJ1-3; D is ambiguous. Germline-derived CDR1 and CDR2 are LGHNA and YNFKEQ. V dropped 0 bases and J dropped 0 bases, with 12 bases sitting between them. This CDR3 contains 17 residues.

In DNA, the CDR3 is TGTGCCAGCAGTTGGGAGAGGAACACTGAAGCTTTCTTT. Protein: CASSWERNTEAFF. The chain carries TRBV6-6 and TRBJ1-1; D is unclear. Germline V lookup: CDR1 MNHNY, CDR2 SVGAGI (reference sequence). The V end was cut by 4 bases, the J end by 1 base, with 7 bases between. The CDR3 length is 13 residues.